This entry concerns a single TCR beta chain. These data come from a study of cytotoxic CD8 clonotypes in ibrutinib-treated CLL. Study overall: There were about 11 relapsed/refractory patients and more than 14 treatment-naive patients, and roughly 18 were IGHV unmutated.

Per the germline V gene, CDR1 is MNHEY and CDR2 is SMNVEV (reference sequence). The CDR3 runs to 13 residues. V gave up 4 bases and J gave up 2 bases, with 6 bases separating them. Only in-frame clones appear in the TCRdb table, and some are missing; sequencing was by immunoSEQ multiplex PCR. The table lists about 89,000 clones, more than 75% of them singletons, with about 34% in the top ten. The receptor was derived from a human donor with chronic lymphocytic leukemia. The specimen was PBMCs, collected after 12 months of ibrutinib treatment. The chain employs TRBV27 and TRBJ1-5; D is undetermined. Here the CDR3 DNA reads TGTGCCAGCAGTTCGGACCGCAATCAGCCCCAGCATTTT. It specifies CASSSDRNQPQHF.